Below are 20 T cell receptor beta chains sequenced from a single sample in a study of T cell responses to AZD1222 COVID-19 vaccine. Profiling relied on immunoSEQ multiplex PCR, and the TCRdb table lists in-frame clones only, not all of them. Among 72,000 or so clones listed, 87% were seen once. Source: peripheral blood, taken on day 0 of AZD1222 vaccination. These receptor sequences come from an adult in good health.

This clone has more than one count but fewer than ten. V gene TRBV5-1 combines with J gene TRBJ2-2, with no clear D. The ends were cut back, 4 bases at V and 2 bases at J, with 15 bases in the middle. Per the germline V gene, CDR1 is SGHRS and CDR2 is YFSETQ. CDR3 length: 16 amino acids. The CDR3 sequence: CASSMIPQLNTGELFF. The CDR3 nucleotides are TGCGCCAGCAGCATGATTCCCCAACTAAACACCGGGGAGCTGTTTTTT.

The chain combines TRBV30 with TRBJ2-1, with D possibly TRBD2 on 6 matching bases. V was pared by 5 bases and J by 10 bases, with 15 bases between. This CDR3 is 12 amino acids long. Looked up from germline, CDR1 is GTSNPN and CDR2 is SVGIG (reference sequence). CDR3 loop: CAWAPTGGEQFF. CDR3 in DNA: TGTGCCTGGGCCCCGACCGGGGGAGAGCAGTTCTTC.

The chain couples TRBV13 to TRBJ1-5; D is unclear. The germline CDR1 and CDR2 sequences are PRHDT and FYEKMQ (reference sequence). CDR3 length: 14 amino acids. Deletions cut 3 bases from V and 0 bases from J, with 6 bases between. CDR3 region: CASSFRVSNQPQHF. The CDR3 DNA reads TGTGCCAGCAGCTTTCGGGTTAGCAATCAGCCCCAGCATTTT.

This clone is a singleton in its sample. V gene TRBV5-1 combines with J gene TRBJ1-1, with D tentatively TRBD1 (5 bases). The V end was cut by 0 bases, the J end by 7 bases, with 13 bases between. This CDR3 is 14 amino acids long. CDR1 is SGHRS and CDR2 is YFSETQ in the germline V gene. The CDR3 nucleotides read TGCGCCAGCAGCTTGGCCGGGGCGGGGATTGAAGCTTTCTTT. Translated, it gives CASSLAGAGIEAFF.

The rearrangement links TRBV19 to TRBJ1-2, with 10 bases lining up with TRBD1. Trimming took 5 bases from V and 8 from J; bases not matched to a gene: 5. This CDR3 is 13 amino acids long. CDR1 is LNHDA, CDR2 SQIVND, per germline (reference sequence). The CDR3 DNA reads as TGTGCCAGTAGTGCGGGGACAGGGGTCGGCTACACCTTC. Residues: CASSAGTGVGYTF. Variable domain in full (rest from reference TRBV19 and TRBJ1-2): DGGITQSPKYLFRKEGQNVTLSCEQNLNHDAMYWYRQDPGQGLRLIYYSQIVNDFQKGDIAEGYSVSREKKESFPLTVTSAQKNPTAFYLCASSAGTGVGYTFGSGTRLTVV.

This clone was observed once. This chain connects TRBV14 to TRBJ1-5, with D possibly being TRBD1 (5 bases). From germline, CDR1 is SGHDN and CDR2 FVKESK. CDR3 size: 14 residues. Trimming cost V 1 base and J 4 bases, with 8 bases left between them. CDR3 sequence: CASSQAPGNQPQHF. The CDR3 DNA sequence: TGTGCCAGCAGCCAAGCCCCAGGGAATCAGCCCCAGCATTTT.

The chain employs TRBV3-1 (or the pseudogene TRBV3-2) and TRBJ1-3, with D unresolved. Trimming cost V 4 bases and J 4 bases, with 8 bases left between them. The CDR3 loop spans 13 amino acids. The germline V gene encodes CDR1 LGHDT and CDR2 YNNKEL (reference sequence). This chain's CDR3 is CASSLSLGNTIYF. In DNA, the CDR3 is TGTGCCAGCAGCCTTTCTCTAGGAAACACCATATATTTT.

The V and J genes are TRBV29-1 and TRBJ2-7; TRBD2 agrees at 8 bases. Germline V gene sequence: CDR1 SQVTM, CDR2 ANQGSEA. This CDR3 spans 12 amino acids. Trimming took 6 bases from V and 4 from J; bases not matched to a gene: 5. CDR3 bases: TGCAGCGTAGCGGGAGATCCTTACGAGCAGTACTTC. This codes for CSVAGDPYEQYF.

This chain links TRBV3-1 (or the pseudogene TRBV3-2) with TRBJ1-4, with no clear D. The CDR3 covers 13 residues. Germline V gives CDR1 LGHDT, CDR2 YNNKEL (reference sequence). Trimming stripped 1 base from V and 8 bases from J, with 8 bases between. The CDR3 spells CASSQGRREKLFF. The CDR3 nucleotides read TGTGCCAGCAGCCAAGGAAGGCGAGAAAAACTGTTTTTT.

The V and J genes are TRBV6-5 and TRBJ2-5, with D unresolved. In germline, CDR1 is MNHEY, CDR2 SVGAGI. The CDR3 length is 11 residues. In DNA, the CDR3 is TGTGCTTTGGGTTCCGGGGAGACCCAGTACTTC. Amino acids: CALGSGETQYF.

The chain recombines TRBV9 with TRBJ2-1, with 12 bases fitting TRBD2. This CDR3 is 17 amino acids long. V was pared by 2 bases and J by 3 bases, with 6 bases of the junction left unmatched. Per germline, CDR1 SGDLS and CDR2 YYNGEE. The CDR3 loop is CASSVKTSGSGYNEQFF. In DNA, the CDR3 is TGTGCCAGCAGCGTTAAGACTAGCGGGAGCGGCTACAATGAGCAGTTCTTC.

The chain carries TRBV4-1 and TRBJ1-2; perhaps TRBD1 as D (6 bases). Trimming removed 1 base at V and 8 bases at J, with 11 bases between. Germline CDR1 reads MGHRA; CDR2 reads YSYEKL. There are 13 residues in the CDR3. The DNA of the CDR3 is TGCGCCAGCAGCCAAGTCCGGGGGCTAGGCTACACCTTC. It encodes CASSQVRGLGYTF.

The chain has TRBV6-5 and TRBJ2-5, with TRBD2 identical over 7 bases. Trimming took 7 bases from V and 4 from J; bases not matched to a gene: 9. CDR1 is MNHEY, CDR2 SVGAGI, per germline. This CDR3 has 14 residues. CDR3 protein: CASTPGGSIETQYF. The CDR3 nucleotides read TGTGCCAGCACCCCTGGCGGGAGTATAGAGACCCAGTACTTC.

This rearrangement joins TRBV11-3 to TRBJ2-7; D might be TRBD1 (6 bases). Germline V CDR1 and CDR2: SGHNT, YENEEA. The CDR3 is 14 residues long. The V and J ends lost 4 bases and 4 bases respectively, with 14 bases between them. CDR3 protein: CASSSSRQAYEQYF. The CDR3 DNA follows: TGTGCCAGCAGCTCGAGCAGACAGGCATACGAGCAGTACTTC.

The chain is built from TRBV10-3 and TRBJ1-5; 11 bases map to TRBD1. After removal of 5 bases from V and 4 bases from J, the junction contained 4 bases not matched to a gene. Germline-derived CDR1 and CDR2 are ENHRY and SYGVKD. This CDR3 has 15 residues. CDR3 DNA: TGTGCCATCAGTCCCGGGACAGGGGGGAATCAGCCCCAGCATTTT. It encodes CAISPGTGGNQPQHF.

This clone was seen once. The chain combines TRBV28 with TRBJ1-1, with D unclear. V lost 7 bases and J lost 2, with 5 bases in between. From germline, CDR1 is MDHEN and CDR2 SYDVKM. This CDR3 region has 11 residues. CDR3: CASILNTEAFF. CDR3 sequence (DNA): TGTGCCAGCATCTTAAACACTGAAGCTTTCTTT.

CDR3 region: CASSPRIDGFGYTF. In DNA, the CDR3 is TGCGCCAGCAGCCCCAGGATTGACGGTTTTGGCTACACCTTC. The chain carries TRBV5-1 and TRBJ1-2; D is unresolved. V lost 4 bases to trimming and J lost 7 bases, with 17 bases between them. The CDR3 sequence is 14 residues long. Germline V gives CDR1 SGHRS, CDR2 YFSETQ.

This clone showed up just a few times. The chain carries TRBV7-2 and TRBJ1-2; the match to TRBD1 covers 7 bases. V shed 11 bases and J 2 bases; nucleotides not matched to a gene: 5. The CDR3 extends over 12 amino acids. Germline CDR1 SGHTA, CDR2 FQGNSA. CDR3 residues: CAAGGANYGYTF. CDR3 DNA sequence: TGTGCCGCAGGGGGGGCAAACTATGGCTACACCTTC.

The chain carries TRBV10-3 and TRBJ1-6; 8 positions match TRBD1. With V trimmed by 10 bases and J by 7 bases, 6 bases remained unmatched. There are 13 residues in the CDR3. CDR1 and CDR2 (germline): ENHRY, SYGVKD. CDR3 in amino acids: CATRTGQNSPLHF. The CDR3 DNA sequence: TGTGCCACCCGGACAGGGCAGAATTCACCCCTCCACTTT.

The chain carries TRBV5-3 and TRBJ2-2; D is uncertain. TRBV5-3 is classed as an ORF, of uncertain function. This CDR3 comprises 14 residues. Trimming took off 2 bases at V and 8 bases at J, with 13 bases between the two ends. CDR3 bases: TGTGCCAGAAGCTTCGTTAGTAAATTAGGGGAGCTGTTTTTT. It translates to CARSFVSKLGELFF.